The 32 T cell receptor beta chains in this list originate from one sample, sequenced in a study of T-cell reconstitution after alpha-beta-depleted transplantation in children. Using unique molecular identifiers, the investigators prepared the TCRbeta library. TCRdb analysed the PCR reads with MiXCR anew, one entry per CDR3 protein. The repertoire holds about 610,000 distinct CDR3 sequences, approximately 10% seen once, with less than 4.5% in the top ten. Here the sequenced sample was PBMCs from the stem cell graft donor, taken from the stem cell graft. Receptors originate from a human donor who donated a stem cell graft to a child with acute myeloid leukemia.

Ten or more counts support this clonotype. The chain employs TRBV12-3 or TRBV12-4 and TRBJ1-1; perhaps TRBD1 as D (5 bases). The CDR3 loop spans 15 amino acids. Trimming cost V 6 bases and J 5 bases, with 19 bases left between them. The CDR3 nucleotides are TGTGCCAGCAGCCTCCTGGGGCAGGGAGGGACTGAAGCTTTCTTT. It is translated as CASSLLGQGGTEAFF.

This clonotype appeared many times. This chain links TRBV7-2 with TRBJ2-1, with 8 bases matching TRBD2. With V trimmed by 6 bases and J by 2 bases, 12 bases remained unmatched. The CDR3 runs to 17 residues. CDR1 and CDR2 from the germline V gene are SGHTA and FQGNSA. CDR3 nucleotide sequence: TGTGCCAGCAGTCTGTATACCCTTAGCGGGGCCTACAATGAGCAGTTCTTC. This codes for CASSLYTLSGAYNEQFF.

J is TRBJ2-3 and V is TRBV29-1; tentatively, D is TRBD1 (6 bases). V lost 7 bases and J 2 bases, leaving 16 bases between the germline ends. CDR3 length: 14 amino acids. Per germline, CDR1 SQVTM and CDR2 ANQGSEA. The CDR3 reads CSGSRGPYTDTQYF. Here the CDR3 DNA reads TGCAGCGGCAGCAGGGGACCCTACACAGATACGCAGTATTTT.

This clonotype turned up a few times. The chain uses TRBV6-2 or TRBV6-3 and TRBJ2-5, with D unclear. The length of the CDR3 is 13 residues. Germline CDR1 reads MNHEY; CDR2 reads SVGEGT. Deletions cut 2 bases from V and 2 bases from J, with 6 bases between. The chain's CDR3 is CASSYGRQETQYF. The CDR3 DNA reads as TGTGCCAGCAGTTACGGCAGGCAAGAGACCCAGTACTTC.

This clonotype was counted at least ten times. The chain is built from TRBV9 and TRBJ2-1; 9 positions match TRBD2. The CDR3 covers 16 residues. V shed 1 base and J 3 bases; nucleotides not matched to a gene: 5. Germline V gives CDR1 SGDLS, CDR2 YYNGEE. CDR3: CASSVSTSGVYNEQFF. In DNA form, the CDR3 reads TGTGCCAGCAGCGTATCGACTAGCGGAGTCTACAATGAGCAGTTCTTC.

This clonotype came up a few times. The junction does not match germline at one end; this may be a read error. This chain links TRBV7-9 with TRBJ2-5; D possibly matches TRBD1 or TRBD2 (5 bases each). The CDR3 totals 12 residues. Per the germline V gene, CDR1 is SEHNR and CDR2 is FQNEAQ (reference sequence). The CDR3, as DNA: TGTGCCAGCAGCCCAAGAGGGGAAGCGGAATATTTC. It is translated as CASSPRGEAEYF. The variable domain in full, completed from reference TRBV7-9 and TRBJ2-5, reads DTGVSQNPRHKITKRGQNVTFRCDPISEHNRLYWYRQTLGQGPEFLTYFQNEAQLEKSRLLSDRFSAERPKGSFSTLEIQRTEQGDSAMYLCASSPRGEAEYFGPGTRLLVL.

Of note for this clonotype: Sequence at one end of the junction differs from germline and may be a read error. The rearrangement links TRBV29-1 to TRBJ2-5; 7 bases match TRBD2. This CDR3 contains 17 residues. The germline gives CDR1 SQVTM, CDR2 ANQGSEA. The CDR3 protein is CTVSQPGGGRAEETQYF. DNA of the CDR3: TGCACCGTTTCGCAACCCGGCGGGGGAAGGGCCGAAGAGACCCAGTACTTC.

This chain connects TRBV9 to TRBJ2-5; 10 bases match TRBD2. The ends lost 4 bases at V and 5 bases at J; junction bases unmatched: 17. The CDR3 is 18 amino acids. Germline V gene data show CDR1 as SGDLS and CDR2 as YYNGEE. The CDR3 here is CASSSEVTGLARMETQYF. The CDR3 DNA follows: TGTGCCAGCAGCTCAGAGGTGACGGGACTAGCGAGAATGGAGACCCAGTACTTC.

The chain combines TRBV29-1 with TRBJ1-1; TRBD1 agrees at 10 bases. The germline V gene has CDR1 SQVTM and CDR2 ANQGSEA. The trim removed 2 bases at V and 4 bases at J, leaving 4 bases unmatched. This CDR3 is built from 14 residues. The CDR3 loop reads CSVEMRQGATEAFF. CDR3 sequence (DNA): TGCAGCGTTGAAATGAGACAGGGGGCCACTGAAGCTTTCTTT.

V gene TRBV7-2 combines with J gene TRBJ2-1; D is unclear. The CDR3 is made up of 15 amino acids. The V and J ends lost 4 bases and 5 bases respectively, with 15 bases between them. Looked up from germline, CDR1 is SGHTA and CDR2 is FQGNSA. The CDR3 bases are TGTGCCAGCAGCTCCGTAGCAGGCCTAAACAATGAGCAGTTCTTC. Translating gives CASSSVAGLNNEQFF.

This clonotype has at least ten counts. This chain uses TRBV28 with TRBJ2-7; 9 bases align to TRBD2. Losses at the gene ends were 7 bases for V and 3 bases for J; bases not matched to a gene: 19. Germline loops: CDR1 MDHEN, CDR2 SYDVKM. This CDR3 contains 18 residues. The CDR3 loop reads CASNRIGLAGPPSYEQYF. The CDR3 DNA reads TGTGCCAGCAATCGCATAGGGCTAGCGGGACCCCCAAGCTACGAGCAGTACTTC.

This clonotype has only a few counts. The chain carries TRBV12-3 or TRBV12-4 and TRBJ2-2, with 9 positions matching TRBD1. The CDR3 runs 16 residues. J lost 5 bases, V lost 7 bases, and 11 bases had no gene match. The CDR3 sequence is CASTSGTGSGTGELFF. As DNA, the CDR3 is TGTGCCAGCACTTCAGGGACAGGGAGCGGTACCGGGGAGCTGTTTTTT.

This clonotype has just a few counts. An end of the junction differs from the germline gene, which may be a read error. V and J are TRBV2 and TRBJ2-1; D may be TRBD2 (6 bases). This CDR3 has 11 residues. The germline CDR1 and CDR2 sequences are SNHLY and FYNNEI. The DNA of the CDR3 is TGTGCCAGCAGTGCCGGGACTGAGCGGTTCTTC. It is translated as CASSAGTERFF.

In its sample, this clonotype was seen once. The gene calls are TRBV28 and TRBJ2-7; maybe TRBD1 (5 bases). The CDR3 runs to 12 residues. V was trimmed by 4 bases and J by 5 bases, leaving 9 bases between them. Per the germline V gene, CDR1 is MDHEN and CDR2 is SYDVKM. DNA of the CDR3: TGTGCCAGCAGTTACAGGCTGCACGAGCAGTACTTC. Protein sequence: CASSYRLHEQYF.

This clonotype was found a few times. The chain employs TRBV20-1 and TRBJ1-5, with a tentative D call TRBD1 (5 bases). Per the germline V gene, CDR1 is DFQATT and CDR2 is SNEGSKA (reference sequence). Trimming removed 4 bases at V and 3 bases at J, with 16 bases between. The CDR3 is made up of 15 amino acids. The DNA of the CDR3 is TGCAGTGCTACGCCCTCGGGGGGGGTCAATCAGCCCCAGCATTTT. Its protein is CSATPSGGVNQPQHF.

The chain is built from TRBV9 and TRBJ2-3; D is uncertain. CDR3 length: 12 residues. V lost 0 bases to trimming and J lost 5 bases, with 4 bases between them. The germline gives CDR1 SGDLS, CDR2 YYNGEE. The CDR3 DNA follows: TGTGCCAGCAGCGTAGGTCTAGATACGCAGTATTTT. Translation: CASSVGLDTQYF. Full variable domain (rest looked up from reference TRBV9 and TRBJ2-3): DSGVTQTPKHLITATGQRVTLRCSPRSGDLSVYWYQQSLDQGLQFLIQYYNGEERAKGNILERFSAQQFPDLHSELNLSSLELGDSALYFCASSVGLDTQYFGPGTRLTVL.

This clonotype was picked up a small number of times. The CDR3 sequence: CAWRGQIEAFF. The CDR3, as DNA: TGTGCCTGGAGAGGACAGATTGAAGCTTTCTTT. This rearrangement joins TRBV30 to TRBJ1-1; weak D call: TRBD1 (6 bases). V was clipped by 3 bases and J by 7 bases, with 9 bases between them. The CDR3 length is 11 residues. The germline V gene has CDR1 GTSNPN and CDR2 SVGIG (reference sequence).

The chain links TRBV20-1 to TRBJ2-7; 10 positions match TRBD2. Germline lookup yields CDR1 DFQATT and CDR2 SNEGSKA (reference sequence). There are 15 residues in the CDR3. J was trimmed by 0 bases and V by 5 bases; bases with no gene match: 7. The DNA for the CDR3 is TGCAGTGCTCCGAGCGGGAGGGCCCTCTCCTACGAGCAGTACTTC. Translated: CSAPSGRALSYEQYF.

The CDR3 region is CASSLSGTQFLYEQYF. The CDR3 bases are TGTGCCAGCAGCTTAAGTGGGACGCAGTTCCTGTACGAGCAGTACTTC. This chain connects TRBV5-5 to TRBJ2-7; either TRBD1 or TRBD2 may fit D (5 bases each). The CDR3 is 16 residues long. Germline V CDR1 and CDR2: SGHKS, YYEKEE (reference sequence). Trimming shortened V by 2 bases and J by 4 bases, and 19 bases separated the two germline ends.

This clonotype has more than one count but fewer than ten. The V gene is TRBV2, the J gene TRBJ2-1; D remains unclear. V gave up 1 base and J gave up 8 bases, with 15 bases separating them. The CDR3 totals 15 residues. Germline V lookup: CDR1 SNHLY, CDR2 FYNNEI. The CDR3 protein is CASSEGTPQVDEQFF. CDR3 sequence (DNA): TGTGCCAGCAGTGAAGGTACCCCCCAGGTAGATGAGCAGTTCTTC.

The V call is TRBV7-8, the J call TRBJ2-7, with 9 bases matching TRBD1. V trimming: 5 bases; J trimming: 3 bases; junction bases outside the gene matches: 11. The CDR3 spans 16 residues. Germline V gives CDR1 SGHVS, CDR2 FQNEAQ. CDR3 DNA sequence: TGTGCCAGCAGCCAGGGACAGGGTTTTACCTACTACGAGCAGTACTTC. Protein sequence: CASSQGQGFTYYEQYF.

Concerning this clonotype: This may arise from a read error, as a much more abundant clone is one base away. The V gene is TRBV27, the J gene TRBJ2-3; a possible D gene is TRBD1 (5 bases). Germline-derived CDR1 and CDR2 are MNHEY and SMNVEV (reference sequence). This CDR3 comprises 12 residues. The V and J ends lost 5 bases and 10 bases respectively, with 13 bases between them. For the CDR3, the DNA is TGTGCCAGCAGTCCTGGGGCGGTCGCGCAGTATTTT. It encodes CASSPGAVAQYF.

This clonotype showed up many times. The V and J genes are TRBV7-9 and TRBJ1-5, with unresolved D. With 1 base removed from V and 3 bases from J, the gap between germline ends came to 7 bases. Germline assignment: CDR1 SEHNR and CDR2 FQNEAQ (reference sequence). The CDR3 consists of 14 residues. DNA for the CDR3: TGTGCCAGCAGCTTAGATGTGATCAATCAGCCCCAGCATTTT. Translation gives CASSLDVINQPQHF.

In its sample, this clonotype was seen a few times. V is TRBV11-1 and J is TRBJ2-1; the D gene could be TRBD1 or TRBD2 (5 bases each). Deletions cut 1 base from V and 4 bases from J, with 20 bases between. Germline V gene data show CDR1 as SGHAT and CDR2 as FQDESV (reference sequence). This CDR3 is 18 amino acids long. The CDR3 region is CASSLVKGTGLQYNEQFF. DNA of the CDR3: TGTGCCAGCAGCTTAGTTAAGGGGACCGGACTGCAATACAATGAGCAGTTCTTC.

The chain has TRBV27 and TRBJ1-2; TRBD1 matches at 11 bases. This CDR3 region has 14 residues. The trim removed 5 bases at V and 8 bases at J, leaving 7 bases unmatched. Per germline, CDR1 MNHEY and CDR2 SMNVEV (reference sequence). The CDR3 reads CASSTTGTGGGYTF. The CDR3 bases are TGTGCCAGCAGTACAACCGGGACAGGGGGAGGCTACACCTTC.

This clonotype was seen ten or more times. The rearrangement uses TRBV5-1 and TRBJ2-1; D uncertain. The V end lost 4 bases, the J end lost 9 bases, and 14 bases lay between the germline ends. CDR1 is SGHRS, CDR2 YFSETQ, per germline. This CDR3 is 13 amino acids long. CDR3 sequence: CASSQPALGEQFF. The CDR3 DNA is TGCGCCAGCAGCCAACCAGCCCTGGGTGAGCAGTTCTTC.

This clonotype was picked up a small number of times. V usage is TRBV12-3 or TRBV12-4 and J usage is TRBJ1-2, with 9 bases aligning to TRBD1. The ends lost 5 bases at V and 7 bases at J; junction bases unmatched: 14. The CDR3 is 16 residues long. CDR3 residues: CASSPRGTGRGSGYTF. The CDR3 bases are TGTGCCAGCAGTCCCCGCGGGACAGGGAGAGGGAGTGGCTACACCTTC.

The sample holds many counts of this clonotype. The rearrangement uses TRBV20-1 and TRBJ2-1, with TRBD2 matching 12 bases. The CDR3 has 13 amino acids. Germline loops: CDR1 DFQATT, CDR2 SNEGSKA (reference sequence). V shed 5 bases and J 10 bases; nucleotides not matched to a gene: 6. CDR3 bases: TGCAGTGCTGTGACTAGCGGGAGAGGCGAGCAGTTCTTC. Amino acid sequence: CSAVTSGRGEQFF.

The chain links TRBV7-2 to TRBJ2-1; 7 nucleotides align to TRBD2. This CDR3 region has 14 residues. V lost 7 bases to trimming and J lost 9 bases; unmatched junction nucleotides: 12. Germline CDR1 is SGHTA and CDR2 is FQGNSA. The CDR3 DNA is TGTGCCAGCACCGCGCGACCGGGGGAGGGTGAGCAGTTCTTC. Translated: CASTARPGEGEQFF.

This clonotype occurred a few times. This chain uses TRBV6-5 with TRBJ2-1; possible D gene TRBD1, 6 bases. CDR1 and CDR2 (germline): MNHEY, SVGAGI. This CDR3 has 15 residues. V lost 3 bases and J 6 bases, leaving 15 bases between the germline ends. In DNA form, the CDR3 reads TGTGCCAGCAGTTATGTCCCGGGACAACCCAATGAGCAGTTCTTC. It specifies CASSYVPGQPNEQFF.

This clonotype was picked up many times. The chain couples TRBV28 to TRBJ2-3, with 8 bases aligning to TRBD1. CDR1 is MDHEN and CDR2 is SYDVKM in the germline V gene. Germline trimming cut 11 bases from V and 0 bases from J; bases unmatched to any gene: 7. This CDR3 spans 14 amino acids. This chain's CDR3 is CASQGARSTDTQYF. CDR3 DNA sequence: TGTGCCTCCCAGGGGGCGAGAAGCACAGATACGCAGTATTTT.

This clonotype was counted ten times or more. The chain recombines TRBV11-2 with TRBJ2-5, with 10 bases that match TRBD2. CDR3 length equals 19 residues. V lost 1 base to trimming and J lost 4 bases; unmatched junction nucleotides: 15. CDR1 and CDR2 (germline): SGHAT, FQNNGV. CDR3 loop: CASSLGGASGRVATETQYF. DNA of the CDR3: TGTGCCAGCAGCTTAGGAGGTGCTAGCGGGAGAGTAGCTACAGAGACCCAGTACTTC.